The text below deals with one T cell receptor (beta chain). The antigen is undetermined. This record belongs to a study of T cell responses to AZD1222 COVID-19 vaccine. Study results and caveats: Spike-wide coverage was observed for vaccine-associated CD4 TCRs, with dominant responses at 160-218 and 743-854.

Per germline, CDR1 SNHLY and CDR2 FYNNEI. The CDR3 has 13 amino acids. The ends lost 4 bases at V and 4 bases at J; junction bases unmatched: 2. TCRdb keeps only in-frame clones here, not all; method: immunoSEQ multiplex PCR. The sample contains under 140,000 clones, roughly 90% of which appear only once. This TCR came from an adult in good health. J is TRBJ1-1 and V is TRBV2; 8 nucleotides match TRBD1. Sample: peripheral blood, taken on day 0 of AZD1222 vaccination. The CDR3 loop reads CASSATGGTEAFF. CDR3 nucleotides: TGTGCCAGCAGTGCTACAGGGGGCACTGAAGCTTTCTTT.